This TCR beta chain derives from a study of spatial heterogeneity in lung cancer. By frequency in the sample, this clonotype is medium-sized. The antigen is undetermined. Germline lookup yields CDR1 SGHKS and CDR2 YYEKEE (reference sequence). The length of the CDR3 is 15 residues. The V and J ends lost 2 bases and 5 bases respectively, with 17 bases between them. Using its own MiXCR run on the 5' RACE reads, TCRdb lists one record per CDR3 protein. The sample has 5,400 or so distinct CDR3 sequences; about 7.1% are singletons. Stated time point: sample taken at primary tumor resection. A total of approximately 69 untreated early-stage non-small cell lung cancer patients served as donors. Regarding the study as a whole: The number of expanded tumor alpha and beta chains correlated with mutation number. The authors estimated that about 7% of tumor T cells were covered for alpha chains and more than 11% for beta chains. Tracking of ubiquitous and regional nonsynonymous mutations by counts of ubiquitous and regional expanded TCRs, respectively, was seen.

The gene calls are TRBV5-5 and TRBJ2-7, with D hard to call. This receptor was taken from a male donor with early-stage non-small cell lung cancer. The starting material was lung tumor tissue, obtained at surgery. The CDR3 is CASSFSSAEVHEQYF. The CDR3 DNA follows: TGTGCCAGCAGCTTTAGTTCGGCAGAAGTCCACGAGCAGTACTTC.